The clone carrying this T cell receptor beta chain has only one observation. As yet, its antigen is unknown. Terminally differentiated effector memory CD45RA+ cells were excluded by CCR7 positive selection of CD45RO-negative cells. The CDR3 is 14 amino acids. Trimming took off 3 bases at V and 1 base at J, with 9 bases between the two ends. Germline V CDR1 and CDR2: SEHNR, FQNEAQ (reference sequence). This table comes from immunoSEQ multiplex PCR, and its TCRdb copy is limited to in-frame clones, with some not included. Of about 870,000 clones listed, 80% to 95% are singletons. The sample comes from a study of shared clonotypes between healthy human individuals. As for the study in general: Three plates were used per donor for CD4 naive, three for CD4 memory, two for CD8 naive and one for CD8 memory. Study results and limitations: Naive subsets generally had larger estimated richness than memory subsets.

V is TRBV7-9 and J is TRBJ1-1; possible D gene TRBD1, 6 bases. This TCR came from a man between 25 and 39 years old in good health. Specimen: naive CD8+ T cells sorted from blood. The CDR3 DNA is TGTGCCAGCAGCTTCCAACAGGGGAACACTGAAGCTTTCTTT. It codes for CASSFQQGNTEAFF.